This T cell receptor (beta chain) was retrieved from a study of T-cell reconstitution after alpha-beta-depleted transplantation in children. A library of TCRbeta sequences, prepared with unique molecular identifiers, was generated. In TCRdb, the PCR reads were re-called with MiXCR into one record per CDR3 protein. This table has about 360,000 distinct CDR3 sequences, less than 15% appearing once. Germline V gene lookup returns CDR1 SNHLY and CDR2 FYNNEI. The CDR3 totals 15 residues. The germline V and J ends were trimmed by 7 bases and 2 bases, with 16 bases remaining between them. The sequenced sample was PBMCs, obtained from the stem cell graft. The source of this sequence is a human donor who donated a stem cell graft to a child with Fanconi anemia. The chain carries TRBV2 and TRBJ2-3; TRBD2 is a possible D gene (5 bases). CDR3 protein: CASTYRGQFTDTQYF. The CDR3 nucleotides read TGTGCCAGCACCTACAGAGGGCAGTTCACAGATACGCAGTATTTT.